This is a list of T cell receptor beta chains from one sample in a study of shared clonotypes between healthy human individuals. The repertoire was sequenced with immunoSEQ multiplex PCR; TCRdb's copy has only in-frame clones and lacks some. The table records a few million clones, just over 90% of them present only once. Source material: naive CD8+ T cells from PBMCs. Source of these receptors: a man between 18 and 35 years old in good health. Some clones in this sample may be carry-over from other donors' samples. Both conserved end residues are part of each CDR3. Size is omitted from some rows. Given values are once, few, many or a class for expanded clones.

size | J | V | length | CDR3
- | TRBJ2-5 | TRBV6-5 | 14 | CASRRDRGLETQYF
- | TRBJ1-1 | TRBV6-1 | 11 | CASERNTEAFF
- | TRBJ1-1 | TRBV13 | 13 | CASSLGAHTEAFF
- | TRBJ2-7 | TRBV10-3 | 13 | CAISEIDGPEQYF
- | TRBJ1-1 | TRBV12-5 | 14 | CASGFGRANTEAFF
once | TRBJ2-1 | TRBV5-1 | 12 | CASLSGLNEQFF
once | TRBJ2-7 | TRBV4-2 | 16 | CASSQDRAGRTYEQYF
- | TRBJ2-5 | TRBV14 | 16 | CASSQYRGGGEETQYF
- | TRBJ1-1 | TRBV19 | 14 | CASSIWLGVTEAFF
- | TRBJ1-1 | TRBV27 | 10 | CASGQGEAFF
- | TRBJ2-7 | TRBV5-4 | 12 | CASSWGQYEQYF
- | TRBJ1-2 | TRBV6-5 | 14 | CASSGRESRYGYTF
- | TRBJ2-3 | TRBV9 | 15 | CASSVVQGPTDTQYF
- | TRBJ2-1 | TRBV7-8 | 17 | CASSSSRGLASSNEQFF
- | TRBJ2-1 | TRBV11-2 | 15 | CASSGRGPPREEQFF
- | TRBJ1-5 | TRBV6-5 | 12 | CASSQNNQPQHF
- | TRBJ1-2 | TRBV11-2 | 12 | CASSLGGWGYTF
- | TRBJ1-2 | TRBV27 | 14 | CASSQYTGDYGYTF
- | TRBJ2-7 | TRBV27 | 15 | CASGYSGTGTYEQYF
- | TRBJ2-5 | TRBV27 | 14 | CASSTLGRGETQYF
- | TRBJ2-1 | TRBV27 | 13 | CASSLRGYNEQFF
- | TRBJ2-1 | TRBV2 | 15 | CASSVSGGPDNEQFF
- | TRBJ2-7 | TRBV9 | 15 | CASSVAGTSSYEQYF
- | TRBJ2-1 | TRBV28 | 11 | CASSTDPEQFF